The entry below gives a single T cell receptor beta chain sequence along with its context. Original handling: Estimated nucleated cell counts came from reference gene primer amplification. Using immunoSEQ multiplex PCR, the repertoire was profiled, and TCRdb retains in-frame clones only, with some absent. Clone size and V and J calls were adopted from that table, with D and trimming inferred from the DNA. The sample lists about 190,000 clones, just under 80% seen once, with 2.5% to 3% in the top ten. The data derive from a study of blood T cell repertoires in COVID-19. V lost 1 base and J lost 5, with 8 bases in between. The germline V gene has CDR1 SGHAT and CDR2 FQNNGV. The length of the CDR3 is 13 residues.

The origin of this receptor is an elderly woman with active or convalescent COVID-19. This rearrangement joins TRBV11-2 to TRBJ1-1, with unresolved D. Input material: peripheral blood. The CDR3 region is CASSLVEGTEAFF. Written as DNA, the CDR3 is TGTGCCAGCAGCTTAGTGGAGGGTACTGAAGCTTTCTTT.